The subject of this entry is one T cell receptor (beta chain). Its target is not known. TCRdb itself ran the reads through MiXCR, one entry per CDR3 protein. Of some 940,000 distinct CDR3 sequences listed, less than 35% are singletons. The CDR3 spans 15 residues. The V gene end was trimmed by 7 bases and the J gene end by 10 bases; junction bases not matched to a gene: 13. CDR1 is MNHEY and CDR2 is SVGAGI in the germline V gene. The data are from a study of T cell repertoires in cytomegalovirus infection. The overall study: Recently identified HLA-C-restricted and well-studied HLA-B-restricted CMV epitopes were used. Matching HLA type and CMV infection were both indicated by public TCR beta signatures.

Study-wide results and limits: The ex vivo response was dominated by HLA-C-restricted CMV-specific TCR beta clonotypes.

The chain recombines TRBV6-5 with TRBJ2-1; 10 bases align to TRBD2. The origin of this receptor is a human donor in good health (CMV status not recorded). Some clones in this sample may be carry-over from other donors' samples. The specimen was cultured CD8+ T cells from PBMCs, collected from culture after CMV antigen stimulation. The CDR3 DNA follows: TGTGCCAGCAATAGGATTAGCGGGGGGCCCGGAGAGCAGTTCTTC. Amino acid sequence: CASNRISGGPGEQFF.